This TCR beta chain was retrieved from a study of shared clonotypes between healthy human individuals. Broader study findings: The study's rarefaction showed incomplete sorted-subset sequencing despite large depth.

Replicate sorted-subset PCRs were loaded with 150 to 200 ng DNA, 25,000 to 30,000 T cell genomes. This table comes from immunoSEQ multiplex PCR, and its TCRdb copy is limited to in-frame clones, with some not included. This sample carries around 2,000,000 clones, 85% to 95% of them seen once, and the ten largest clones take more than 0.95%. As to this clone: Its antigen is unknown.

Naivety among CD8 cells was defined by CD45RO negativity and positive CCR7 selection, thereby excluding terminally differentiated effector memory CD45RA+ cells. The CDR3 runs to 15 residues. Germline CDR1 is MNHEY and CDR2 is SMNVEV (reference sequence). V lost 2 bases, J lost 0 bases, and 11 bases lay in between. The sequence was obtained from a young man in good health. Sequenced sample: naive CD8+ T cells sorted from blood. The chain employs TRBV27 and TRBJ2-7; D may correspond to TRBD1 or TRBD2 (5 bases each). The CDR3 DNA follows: TGTGCCAGCAGTTTAAGTGAGGGGAGCTCCTACGAGCAGTACTTC. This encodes CASSLSEGSSYEQYF.